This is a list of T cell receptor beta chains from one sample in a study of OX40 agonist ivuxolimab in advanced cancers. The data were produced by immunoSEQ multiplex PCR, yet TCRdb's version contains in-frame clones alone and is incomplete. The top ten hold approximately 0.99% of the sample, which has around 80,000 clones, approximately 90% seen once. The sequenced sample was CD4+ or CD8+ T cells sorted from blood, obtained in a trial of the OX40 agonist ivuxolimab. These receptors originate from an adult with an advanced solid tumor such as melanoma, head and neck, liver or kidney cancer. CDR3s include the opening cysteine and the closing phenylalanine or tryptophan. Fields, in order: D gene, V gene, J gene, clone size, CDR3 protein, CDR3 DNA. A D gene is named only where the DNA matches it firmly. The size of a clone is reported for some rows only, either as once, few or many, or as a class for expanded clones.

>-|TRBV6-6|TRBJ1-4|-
CASSYGGEKLFF
TGTGCCAGCAGTTACGGGGGTGAAAAACTGTTTTTT
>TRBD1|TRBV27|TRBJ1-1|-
CASSADRGLTEAFF
TGTGCCAGCAGCGCGGACAGGGGGCTTACTGAAGCTTTCTTT
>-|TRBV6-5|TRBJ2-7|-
CASSYSAGYEQYF
TGTGCCAGCAGTTACTCGGCCGGCTACGAGCAGTACTTC
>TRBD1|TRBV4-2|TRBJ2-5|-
CASSPGTGSWETQYF
TGTGCCAGCAGCCCTGGGACAGGGAGTTGGGAGACCCAGTACTTC
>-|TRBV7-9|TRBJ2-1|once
CASSVQTAYNEQFF
TGTGCCAGCAGCGTCCAGACAGCTTACAATGAGCAGTTCTTC
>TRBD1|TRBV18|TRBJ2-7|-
CASSKPGQGSAEQYF
TGTGCCAGCTCAAAACCGGGACAGGGCTCCGCCGAGCAGTACTTC
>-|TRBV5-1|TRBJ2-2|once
CASSIGTYTGELFF
TGCGCCAGCAGCATCGGGACTTACACCGGGGAGCTGTTTTTT
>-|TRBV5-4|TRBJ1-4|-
CASSLEGPGNGLFF
TGTGCCAGCAGCTTGGAGGGCCCGGGCAACGGACTGTTTTTT
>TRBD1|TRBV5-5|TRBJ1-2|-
CASSLAGQGAYGYTF
TGTGCCAGCAGCTTGGCGGGACAGGGGGCATATGGCTACACCTTC
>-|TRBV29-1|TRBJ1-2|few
CSVGEQGYGYTF
TGCAGCGTTGGGGAGCAGGGCTATGGCTACACCTTC
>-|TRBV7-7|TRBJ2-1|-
CASSLEVGGHNEQFF
TGTGCCAGCAGCTTAGAGGTTGGGGGACACAATGAGCAGTTCTTC
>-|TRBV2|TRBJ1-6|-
CASSELYRNPDNSPLHF
TGTGCCAGCAGTGAATTATATAGGAATCCCGATAATTCACCCCTCCACTTT
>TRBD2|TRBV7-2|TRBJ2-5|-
CASRPGTREKETQYF
TGTGCCAGCAGACCGGGGACTAGAGAAAAAGAGACCCAGTACTTC
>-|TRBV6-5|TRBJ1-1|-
CASSPPGRTEAFF
TGTGCCAGCTCGCCCCCCGGGCGGACTGAAGCTTTCTTT
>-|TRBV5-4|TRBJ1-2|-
CASSSPERTASNYGYTF
TGTGCCAGCAGCTCTCCCGAGAGGACAGCCTCCAACTATGGCTACACCTTC
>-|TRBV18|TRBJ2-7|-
CASSPGTDHAYEQYF
TGTGCCAGCTCACCCGGGACGGACCATGCCTACGAGCAGTACTTC
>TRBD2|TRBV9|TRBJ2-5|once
CASSAGTSGAQETQYF
TGTGCCAGCAGCGCCGGGACTAGCGGGGCCCAAGAGACCCAGTACTTC
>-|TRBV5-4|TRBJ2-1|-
CASSPIQGPSYNEQFF
TGTGCCAGCAGTCCGATCCAGGGCCCTTCCTACAATGAGCAGTTCTTC
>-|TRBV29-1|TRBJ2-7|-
CSVEIQGLPYEQYF
TGCAGCGTTGAAATACAGGGACTACCGTACGAGCAGTACTTC
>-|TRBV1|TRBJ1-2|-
CTSSQEIANYGYTF
TGCACCAGCAGCCAAGAGATAGCTAACTATGGCTACACCTTC
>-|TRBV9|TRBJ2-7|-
CASGVGATSYEQYF
TGTGCCAGCGGCGTAGGGGCAACAAGCTACGAGCAGTACTTC
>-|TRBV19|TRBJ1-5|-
CASSPRDVRNQPQHF
TGTGCCAGTAGTCCCCGGGACGTACGCAATCAGCCCCAGCATTTT
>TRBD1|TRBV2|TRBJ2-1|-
CASDRGPNEQFF
TGTGCCTCTGACAGGGGGCCGAATGAGCAGTTCTTC
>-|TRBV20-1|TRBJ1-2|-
CSALLDGYTF
TGCAGTGCCCTACTGGATGGCTACACCTTC
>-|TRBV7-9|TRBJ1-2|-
CASSLVSTGYTF
TGTGCCAGCAGCTTAGTCAGCACGGGCTACACCTTC
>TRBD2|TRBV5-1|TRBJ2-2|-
CASSLAAAAGELFF
TGCGCCAGCAGTCTAGCGGCGGCGGCCGGGGAGCTGTTTTTT
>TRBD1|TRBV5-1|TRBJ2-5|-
CASSTGTGVETQYF
TGCGCCAGCAGTACCGGGACAGGGGTTGAGACCCAGTACTTC
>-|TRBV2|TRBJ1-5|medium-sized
CASSEQLGNQPQHF
TGTGCCAGCAGTGAACAGTTGGGCAATCAGCCCCAGCATTTT
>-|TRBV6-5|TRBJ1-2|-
CASLRTGVGGNGYTF
TGTGCCAGCCTCCGGACTGGGGTTGGGGGGAATGGCTACACCTTC
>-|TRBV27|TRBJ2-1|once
CASSLLAKFRYEQFF
TGTGCCAGCAGTTTACTAGCGAAGTTTAGGTATGAGCAGTTCTTC
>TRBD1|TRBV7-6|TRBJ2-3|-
CASTPKGGAATDTQYF
TGTGCCAGCACCCCAAAAGGGGGCGCTGCCACAGATACGCAGTATTTT